The entry below describes one T cell receptor (beta chain). What it binds is unknown. The record originates from a study of shared clonotypes between healthy human individuals. CDR3 size: 13 residues. Trimming took off 5 bases at V and 11 bases at J, with 18 bases between the two ends. Looked up from germline, CDR1 is SGHAT and CDR2 is FQDESV (reference sequence). The naive CD8 population came from CD45RO-negative cells selected for CCR7, without terminally differentiated effector memory CD45RA+ cells. The assay used deep level. Using immunoSEQ multiplex PCR, the repertoire was profiled, and TCRdb retains in-frame clones only, with some absent. The data contain about 1,900,000 clones, about 95% of them singletons. Study-wide results and caveats: Naive subsets usually exceeded memory subsets in estimated richness.

Sequencing used naive CD8+ T cells sorted from blood. V is TRBV11-1 and J is TRBJ1-1; weak D call: TRBD1 (5 bases). This receptor was identified in a man aged 18 to 35 in good health. The CDR3: CASSRRADWGAFF. In DNA, the CDR3 is TGTGCCAGCAGCCGTCGTGCCGATTGGGGGGCTTTCTTT. The full variable domain, with the rest looked up from reference TRBV11-1 and TRBJ1-1, is EAEVAQSPRYKITEKSQAVAFWCDPISGHATLYWYRQILGQGPELLVQFQDESVVDDSQLPKDRFSAERLKGVDSTLKIQPAELGDSAMYLCASSRRADWGAFFGQGTRLTVV.